In this sample, the clone carrying this T cell receptor beta chain turned up many times. Antigen specificity is unknown. The sample is drawn from a study of T cells in Graves' hyperthyroidism and ophthalmopathy. General observations from the study: Also found in blood were most expanded thyroid clonotypes above 0.001. By a 13 V-J model, ophthalmopathy was set apart from stable hyperthyroidism.

Deletions cut 3 bases from V and 6 bases from J, with 12 bases between. CDR1 LNHDA and CDR2 SQIVND come from the germline V gene (reference sequence). The CDR3 runs 13 residues. The source material, RNA transcripts, was used to amplify TCR beta CDR3 regions. During a first-round RT-PCR of the TCR CDR3, the HTBI primer set was used. TCRdb ran MiXCR on the multiplex PCR reads and lists one entry per CDR3 protein. Counted here are some 600,000 distinct CDR3 sequences, 46% occurring once; the ten biggest clones make up just under 8.5%. Those with hyperthyroidism were 18 to 65 years old, newly diagnosed, and ill for under 2 months. The diagnoses drew upon clinical symptoms, serum thyroxine and TRAb, thyroid ultrasound and orbital computed tomography.

This chain uses TRBV19 with TRBJ2-7, with D unclear. The source material was peripheral blood or thyroid tissue (not recorded which). This sequence was found in a woman under 30 with Graves' hyperthyroidism. CDR3 sequence (DNA): TGTGCCAGTAGTATCCTCGGGTCTGGCGAGCAGTACTTC. Protein product: CASSILGSGEQYF.